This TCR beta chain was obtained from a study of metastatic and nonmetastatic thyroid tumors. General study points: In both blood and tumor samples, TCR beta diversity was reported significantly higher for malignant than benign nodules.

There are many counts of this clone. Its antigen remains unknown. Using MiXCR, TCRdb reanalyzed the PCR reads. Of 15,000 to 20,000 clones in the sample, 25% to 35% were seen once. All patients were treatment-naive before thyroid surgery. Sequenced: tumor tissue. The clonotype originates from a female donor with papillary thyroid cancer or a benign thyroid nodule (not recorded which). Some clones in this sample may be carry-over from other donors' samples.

The CDR3 DNA follows: TGCGCCAGCAGCCCGGGGGAACTAGCGGGAGCCGGGGAGCTGTTTTTT. Amino acid sequence: CASSPGELAGAGELFF. This chain connects TRBV4-3 to TRBJ2-2; 11 nucleotides line up with TRBD2. Germline V gene sequence: CDR1 LGHNA, CDR2 YSLEER. This CDR3 comprises 16 residues. V gave up 4 bases and J gave up 6 bases; unmatched junction bases: 7.